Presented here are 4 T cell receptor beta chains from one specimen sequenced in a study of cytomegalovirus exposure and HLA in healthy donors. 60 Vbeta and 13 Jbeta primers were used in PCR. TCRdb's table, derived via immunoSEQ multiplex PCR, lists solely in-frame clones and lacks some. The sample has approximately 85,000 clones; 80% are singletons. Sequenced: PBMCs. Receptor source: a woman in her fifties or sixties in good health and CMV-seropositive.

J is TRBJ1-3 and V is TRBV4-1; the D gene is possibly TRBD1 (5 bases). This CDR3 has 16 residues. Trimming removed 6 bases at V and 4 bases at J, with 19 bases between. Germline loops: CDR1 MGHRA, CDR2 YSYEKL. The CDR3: CASSLERQLKGNTIYF. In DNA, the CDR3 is TGCGCCAGCAGTCTTGAGCGACAGCTCAAGGGAAACACCATATATTTT.

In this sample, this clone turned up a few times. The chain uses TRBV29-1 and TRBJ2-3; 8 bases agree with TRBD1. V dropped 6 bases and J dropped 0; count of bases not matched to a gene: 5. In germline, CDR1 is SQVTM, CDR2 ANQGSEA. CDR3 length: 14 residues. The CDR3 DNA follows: TGCAGCGTCTCGACAGGGGCAAGCACAGATACGCAGTATTTT. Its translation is CSVSTGASTDTQYF.

Here the CDR3 reads CASSGLAYLQAQYF. CDR3 nucleotides: TGTGCCAGCAGCGGACTAGCTTATTTGCAGGCGCAGTATTTT. The rearrangement joins TRBV2 to TRBJ2-3; 8 positions agree with TRBD2. Germline V gene sequence: CDR1 SNHLY, CDR2 FYNNEI. Germline trimming cut 6 bases from V and 10 bases from J; bases unmatched to any gene: 12. This CDR3 has 14 residues. Full variable domain (rest looked up from reference TRBV2 and TRBJ2-3): EPEVTQTPSHQVTQMGQEVILRCVPISNHLYFYWYRQILGQKVEFLVSFYNNEISEKSEIFDDQFSVERPDGSNFTLKIRSTKLEDSAMYFCASSGLAYLQAQYFGPGTRLTVL.

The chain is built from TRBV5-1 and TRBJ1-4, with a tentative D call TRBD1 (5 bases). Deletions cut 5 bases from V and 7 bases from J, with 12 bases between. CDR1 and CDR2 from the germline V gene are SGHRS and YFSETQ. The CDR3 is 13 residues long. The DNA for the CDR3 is TGCGCCAGCAGGCCGGGGGTTAGTGAAAAACTGTTTTTT. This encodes CASRPGVSEKLFF.